Sequencing of this TCR beta chain was carried out in a study of blood T cell repertoires in COVID-19. How the authors handled the data: Using reference gene primer amplification, nucleated cell counts were estimated. Clones were read by immunoSEQ multiplex PCR, and TCRdb kept only the in-frame ones, dropping some. V and J calls and clone size come straight from that table; D and trimming were deduced from the DNA. Of 200,000 to 300,000 clones in the sample, approximately 85% were seen once. Germline CDR1 SGHTA, CDR2 FQGNSA. The CDR3 spans 13 residues. With V trimmed by 1 base and J by 12 bases, 5 bases remained unmatched.

The J gene is TRBJ2-1, the V gene TRBV7-2, with 8 bases aligning to TRBD2. This TCR was sampled from a woman between 65 and 79 years old with acute or convalescent COVID-19. Sample: peripheral blood. The CDR3 is CASSLVSAGVQFF. The CDR3 DNA sequence: TGTGCCAGCAGCTTAGTTTCAGCGGGGGTGCAGTTCTTC. Full variable domain (remainder filled in from reference TRBV7-2 and TRBJ2-1): GAGVSQSPSNKVTEKGKDVELRCDPISGHTALYWYRQSLGQGLEFLIYFQGNSAPDKSGLPSDRFSAERTGGSVSTLTIQRTQQEDSAVYLCASSLVSAGVQFFGPGTRLTVL.